This entry features one T cell receptor beta chain sequence. Trimming shortened V by 4 bases and J by 0 bases, and 12 bases separated the two germline ends. The CDR3 has 16 amino acids. Germline CDR1 and CDR2: KGHDR and SFDVKD. This sample is part of a study of control samples from healthy donors and cancer patients. Libraries were prepared by immunoSEQ multiplex PCR; TCRdb keeps only in-frame clonotypes and omits some of them. The sample contains over 110,000 clones, 80% to 95% of which appear only once. The sequence was collected from a man aged 25-45 years in good health. Source material: blood. The chain links TRBV24-1 to TRBJ1-5; no clear D. CDR3 in DNA: TGTGCCACCAGTGACCCCTTCGGAGATAGCAATCAGCCCCAGCATTTT. Translation gives CATSDPFGDSNQPQHF.